The clone carrying this TCR beta chain has just one count. Its antigen is undetermined. These data are taken from a study of vaccination and CD4 T cells after COVID-19. Study-level background: Overlapping spike peptides of SARS-CoV-2, HCoV-NL63, HCoV-OC43 and HCoV-229E stimulated the cells.

This CDR3 is built from 14 residues. V was clipped by 5 bases and J by 0 bases, with 10 bases between them. CDR1 and CDR2 from the germline V gene are LNHDA and SQIVND (reference sequence). Study results and caveats: For convalescent patients, 304 of the 307 vaccine-specific clones analyzed were classified as spike mono-reactive.

Stated treatment: roughly 10-day PBMC culture with coronavirus spike peptide pools or control peptides (ViraFEST assay). After expanding antigen-specific T cells with peptide pools, ViraFEST sequenced their TCRs. Cultured CD4+ T-cell DNA underwent Oncomine TCR Beta short-read sequencing. TCRdb reanalysed the PCR reads using MiXCR and keeps one entry per CDR3 protein. Seen here are about 19,000 distinct CDR3 sequences, about 52% observed once, and the top ten hold around 4.1%. V is TRBV19 and J is TRBJ1-1; D might be TRBD1 (6 bases). The TCR was taken from a human donor who had recovered from COVID-19. Sequenced input: CD4+ T cells from blood, cultured in vitro. CDR3 sequence: CASSLGQLNTEAFF. In nucleotides, the CDR3 is TGTGCCAGTAGTTTAGGACAGTTGAACACTGAAGCTTTCTTT.